This TCR beta chain emerged from a study of T cell repertoires in cytomegalovirus infection. Study-wide results and limits: HLA-C-restricted CMV clonotypes gave the most frequent clonotype in two of eight donors.

One entry per CDR3 protein, called by TCRdb with MiXCR from the reads. The sample lists about 310,000 distinct CDR3 sequences, 15% to 20% occurring once. The CDR3 sequence is 15 residues long. Germline V gene data show CDR1 as SGHTA and CDR2 as FQGNSA. The germline V and J ends were trimmed by 4 bases and 6 bases, with 15 bases remaining between them. This clonotype was counted ten times or more. Its matching antigen is unknown. Sequencing was carried out using PBMCs. The chain is built from TRBV7-2 and TRBJ1-4; tentatively, D is TRBD1 (6 bases). The origin of this receptor is a human donor in good health (CMV status not recorded). Some clones in this sample may be carry-over from other donors' samples. The chain's CDR3 is CASSSRTALDEKLFF. Written as DNA, the CDR3 is TGTGCCAGCAGCTCTCGGACAGCGCTGGATGAAAAACTGTTTTTT. The variable domain in full, completed from reference TRBV7-2 and TRBJ1-4, reads GAGVSQSPSNKVTEKGKDVELRCDPISGHTALYWYRQSLGQGLEFLIYFQGNSAPDKSGLPSDRFSAERTGGSVSTLTIQRTQQEDSAVYLCASSSRTALDEKLFFGSGTQLSVL.